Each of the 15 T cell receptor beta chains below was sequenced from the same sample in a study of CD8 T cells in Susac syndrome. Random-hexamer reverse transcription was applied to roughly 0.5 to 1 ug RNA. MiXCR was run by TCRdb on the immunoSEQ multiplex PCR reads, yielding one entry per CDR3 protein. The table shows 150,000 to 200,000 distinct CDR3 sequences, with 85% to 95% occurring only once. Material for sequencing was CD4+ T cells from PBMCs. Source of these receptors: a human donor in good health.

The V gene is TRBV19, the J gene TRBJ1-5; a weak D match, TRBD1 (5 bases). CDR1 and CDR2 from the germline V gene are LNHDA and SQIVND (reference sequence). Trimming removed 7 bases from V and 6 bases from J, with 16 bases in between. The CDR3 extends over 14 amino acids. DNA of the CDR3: TGTGCCAGTACCGTGCGGGGGGAACCTCAGCCCCAGCATTTT. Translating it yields CASTVRGEPQPQHF.

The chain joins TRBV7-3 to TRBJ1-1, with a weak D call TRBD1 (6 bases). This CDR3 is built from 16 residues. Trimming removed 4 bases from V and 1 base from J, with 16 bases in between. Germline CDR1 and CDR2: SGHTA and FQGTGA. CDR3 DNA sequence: TGTGCCAGCAGCTCCCCCGGTCGGGGGGCGAACACTGAAGCTTTCTTT. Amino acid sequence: CASSSPGRGANTEAFF.

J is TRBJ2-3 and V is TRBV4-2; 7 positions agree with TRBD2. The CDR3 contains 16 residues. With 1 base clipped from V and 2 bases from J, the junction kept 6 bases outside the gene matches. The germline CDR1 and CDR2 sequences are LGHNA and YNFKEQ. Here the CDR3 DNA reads TGTGCCAGCAGCCAAGGCAGCGGGGAGCACACAGATACGCAGTATTTT. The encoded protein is CASSQGSGEHTDTQYF.

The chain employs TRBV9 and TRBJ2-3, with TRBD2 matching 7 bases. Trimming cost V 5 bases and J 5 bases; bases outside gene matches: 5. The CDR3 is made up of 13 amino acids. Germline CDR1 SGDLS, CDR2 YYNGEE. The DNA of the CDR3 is TGTGCCAGCAGGGGGGTAGCGGGAGATACGCAGTATTTT. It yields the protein CASRGVAGDTQYF.

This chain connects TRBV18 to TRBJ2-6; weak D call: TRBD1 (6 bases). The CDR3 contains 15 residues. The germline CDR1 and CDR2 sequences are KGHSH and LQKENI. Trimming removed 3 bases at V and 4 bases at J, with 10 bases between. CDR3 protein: CASSPGQVGANVLTF. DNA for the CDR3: TGTGCCAGCTCACCGGGACAAGTGGGGGCCAACGTCCTGACTTTC.

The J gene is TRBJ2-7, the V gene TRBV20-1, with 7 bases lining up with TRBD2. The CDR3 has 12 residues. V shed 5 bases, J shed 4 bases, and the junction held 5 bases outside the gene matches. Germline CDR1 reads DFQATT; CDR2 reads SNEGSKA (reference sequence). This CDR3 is CSAGHGGYEQYF. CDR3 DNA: TGCAGTGCTGGGCACGGGGGGTACGAGCAGTACTTC.

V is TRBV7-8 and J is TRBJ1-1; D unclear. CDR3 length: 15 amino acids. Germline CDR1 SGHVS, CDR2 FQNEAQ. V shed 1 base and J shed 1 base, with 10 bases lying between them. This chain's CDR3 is CASSLVSVANTEAFF. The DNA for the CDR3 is TGTGCCAGCAGCTTAGTATCTGTGGCGAACACTGAAGCTTTCTTT.

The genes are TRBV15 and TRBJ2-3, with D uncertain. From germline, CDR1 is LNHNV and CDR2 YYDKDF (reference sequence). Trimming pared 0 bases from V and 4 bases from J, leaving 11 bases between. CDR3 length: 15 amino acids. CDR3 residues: CATSRDLATPDTQYF. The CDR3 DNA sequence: TGTGCCACCAGCAGAGATCTGGCGACTCCAGATACGCAGTATTTT. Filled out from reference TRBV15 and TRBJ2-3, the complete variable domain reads DAMVIQNPRYQVTQFGKPVTLSCSQTLNHNVMYWYQQKSSQAPKLLFHYYDKDFNNEADTPDNFQSRRPNTSFCFLDIRSPGLGDTAMYLCATSRDLATPDTQYFGPGTRLTVL.

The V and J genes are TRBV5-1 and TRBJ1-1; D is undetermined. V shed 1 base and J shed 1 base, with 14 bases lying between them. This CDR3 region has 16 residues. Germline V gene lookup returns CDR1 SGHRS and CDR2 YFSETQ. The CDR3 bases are TGCGCCAGCAGCTTGTTGCTGGCAGGAGCGAACACTGAAGCTTTCTTT. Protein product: CASSLLLAGANTEAFF.

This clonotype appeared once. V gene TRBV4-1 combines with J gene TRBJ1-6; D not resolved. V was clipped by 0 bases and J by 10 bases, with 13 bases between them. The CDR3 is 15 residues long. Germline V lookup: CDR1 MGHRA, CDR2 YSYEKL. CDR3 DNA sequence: TGCGCCAGCAGCCAAGAATCGGGGAGACAATCACCCCTCCACTTT. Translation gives CASSQESGRQSPLHF.

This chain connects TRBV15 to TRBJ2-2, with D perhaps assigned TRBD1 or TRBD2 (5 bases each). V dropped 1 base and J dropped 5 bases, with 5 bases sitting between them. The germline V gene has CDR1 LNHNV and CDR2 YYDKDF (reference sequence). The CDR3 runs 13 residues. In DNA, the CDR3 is TGTGCCACCAGCAGAGGGGGGACCGGGGAGCTGTTTTTT. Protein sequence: CATSRGGTGELFF.

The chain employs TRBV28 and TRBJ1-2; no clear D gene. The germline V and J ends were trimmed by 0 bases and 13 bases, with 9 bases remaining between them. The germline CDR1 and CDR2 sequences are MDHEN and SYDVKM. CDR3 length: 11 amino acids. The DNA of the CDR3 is TGTGCCAGCAGTTTATGGGGATCACCCACCTTC. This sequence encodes CASSLWGSPTF.

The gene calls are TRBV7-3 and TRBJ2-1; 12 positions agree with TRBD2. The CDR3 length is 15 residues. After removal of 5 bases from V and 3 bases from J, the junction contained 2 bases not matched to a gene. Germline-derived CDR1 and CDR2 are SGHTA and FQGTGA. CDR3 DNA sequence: TGTGCCAGCAGCCGACTAGCGGGGGACTACAATGAGCAGTTCTTC. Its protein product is CASSRLAGDYNEQFF.

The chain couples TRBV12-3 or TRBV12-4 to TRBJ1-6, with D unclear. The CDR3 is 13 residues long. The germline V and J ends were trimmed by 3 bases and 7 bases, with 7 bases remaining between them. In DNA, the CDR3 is TGTGCCAGCAGTTTTCGTACGAATTCACCCCTCCACTTT. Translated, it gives CASSFRTNSPLHF.

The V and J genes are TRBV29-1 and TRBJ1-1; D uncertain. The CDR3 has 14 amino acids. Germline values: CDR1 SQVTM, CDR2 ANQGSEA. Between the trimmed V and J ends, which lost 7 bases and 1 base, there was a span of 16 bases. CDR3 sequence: CSANWRFSNTEAFF. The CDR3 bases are TGCAGCGCCAACTGGAGGTTCTCGAACACTGAAGCTTTCTTT.